This T cell receptor beta chain was recorded in a study of cytomegalovirus exposure and HLA in healthy donors. Regarding the study as a whole: DRB1 had the most TCR associations and HLA-C the fewest, a later analysis found, with rates varying by HLA locus. Several of the most significant clusters were apparently associated with common viral pathogens in a later analysis. Per a later analysis, 15,000 to 20,000 TCR beta sequences showed association with HLA alleles at 0.05 false discovery rate. There were reportedly fewer N-insertions in an Asian-associated ancestry cluster than the approximately 600-donor mean, in a later analysis.

With respect to this clone: The antigen remains unidentified.

The PCR contained 60 Vbeta and 13 Jbeta primers. TCRdb's table, derived via immunoSEQ multiplex PCR, lists solely in-frame clones and lacks some. The sample carries 150,000 to 200,000 clones, 80% recorded once. This CDR3 spans 14 amino acids. Germline V gene sequence: CDR1 LNHDA, CDR2 SQIVND (reference sequence). V was cut by 6 bases and J by 11 bases, with 22 bases left in between. This TCR came from a man younger than 45 in good health and CMV-seropositive. This rearrangement joins TRBV19 to TRBJ1-1, with D possibly TRBD1 on 5 matching bases. Source material: PBMCs. CDR3 DNA: TGTGCCAGTAGCCTCAAAGGACAAGGGCGTGGGGCTTTCTTT. Residues: CASSLKGQGRGAFF.